This TCR beta chain was obtained from a study of control samples from healthy donors and cancer patients. The protocol was immunoSEQ multiplex PCR, while the TCRdb copy is restricted to in-frame clones and leaves out a portion. There are tens of thousands of clones in the sample; 87% occur only once, and approximately 4% lies in the top ten. This CDR3 is built from 13 residues. CDR1 is MNHEY, CDR2 SVGAGI, per germline. Trimming cost V 7 bases and J 7 bases, with 16 bases left between them. The chain couples TRBV6-5 to TRBJ1-1; D perhaps matches TRBD1 (5 bases). Sequencing used formalin-fixed, paraffin-embedded tissue. This clonotype was obtained from a female donor with melanoma. Here the CDR3 reads CASNSGRAREAFF. Written as DNA, the CDR3 is TGTGCCAGCAATTCGGGCAGGGCGCGTGAAGCTTTCTTT.